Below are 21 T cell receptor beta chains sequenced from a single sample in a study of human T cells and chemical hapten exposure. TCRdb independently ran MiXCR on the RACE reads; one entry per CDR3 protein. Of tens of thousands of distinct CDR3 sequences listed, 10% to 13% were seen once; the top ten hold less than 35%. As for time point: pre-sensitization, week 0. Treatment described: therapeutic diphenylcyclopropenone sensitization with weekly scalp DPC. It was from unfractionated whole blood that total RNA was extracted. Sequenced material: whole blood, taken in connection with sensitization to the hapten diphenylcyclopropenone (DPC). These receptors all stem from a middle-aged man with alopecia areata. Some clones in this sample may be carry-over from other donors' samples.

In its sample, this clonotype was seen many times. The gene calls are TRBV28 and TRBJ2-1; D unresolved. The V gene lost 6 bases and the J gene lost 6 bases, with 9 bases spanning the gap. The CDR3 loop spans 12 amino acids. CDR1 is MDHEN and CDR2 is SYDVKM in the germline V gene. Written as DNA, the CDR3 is TGTGCCAGCAGAACACACCGCAATGAGCAGTTCTTC. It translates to CASRTHRNEQFF.

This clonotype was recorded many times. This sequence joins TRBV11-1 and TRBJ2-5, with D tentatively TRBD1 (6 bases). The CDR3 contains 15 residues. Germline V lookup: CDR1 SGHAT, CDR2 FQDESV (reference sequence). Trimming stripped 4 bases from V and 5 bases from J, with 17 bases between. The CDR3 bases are TGTGCCAGCAGCTCCAGGGGCGCCGGCGGGGAGACCCAGTACTTC. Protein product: CASSSRGAGGETQYF.

The CDR3 nucleotides read TGTGCCAGCAGTTACAGGGATCACGAGCAGTACTTC. Amino acids: CASSYRDHEQYF. The rearrangement uses TRBV27 and TRBJ2-7; the D gene is possibly TRBD1 (6 bases). This CDR3 has 12 residues. The V gene lost 4 bases and the J gene lost 5 bases, with 9 bases spanning the gap. The germline V gene has CDR1 MNHEY and CDR2 SMNVEV (reference sequence).

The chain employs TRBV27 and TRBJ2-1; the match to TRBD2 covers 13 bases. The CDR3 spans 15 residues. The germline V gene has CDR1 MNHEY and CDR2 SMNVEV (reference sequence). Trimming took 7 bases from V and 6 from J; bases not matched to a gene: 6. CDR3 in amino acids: CASTQLAGGPNEQFF. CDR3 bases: TGTGCCAGCACTCAACTAGCGGGAGGGCCCAATGAGCAGTTCTTC.

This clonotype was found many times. The CDR3 is CASSLPRGPSYNEQFF. CDR3 nucleotides: TGCGCCAGCAGCTTGCCCAGGGGGCCTTCCTACAATGAGCAGTTCTTC. The rearrangement uses TRBV5-1 and TRBJ2-1, with 8 bases fitting TRBD1. Germline loops: CDR1 SGHRS, CDR2 YFSETQ. V gave up 1 base and J gave up 1 base; unmatched junction bases: 4. This CDR3 contains 16 residues.

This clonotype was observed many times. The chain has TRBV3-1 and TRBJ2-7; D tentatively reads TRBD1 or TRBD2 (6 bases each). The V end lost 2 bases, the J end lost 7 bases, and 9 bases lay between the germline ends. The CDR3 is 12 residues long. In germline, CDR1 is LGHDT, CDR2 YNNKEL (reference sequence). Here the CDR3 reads CASSQTGREQYF. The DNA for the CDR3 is TGTGCCAGCAGCCAAACAGGGAGGGAGCAGTACTTC.

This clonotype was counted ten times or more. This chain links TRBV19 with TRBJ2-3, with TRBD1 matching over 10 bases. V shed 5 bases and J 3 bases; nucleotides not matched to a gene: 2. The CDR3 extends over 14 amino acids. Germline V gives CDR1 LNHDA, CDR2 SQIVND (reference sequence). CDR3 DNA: TGTGCCAGTAGTTCGGGACAGGGGACAGATACGCAGTATTTT. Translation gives CASSSGQGTDTQYF.

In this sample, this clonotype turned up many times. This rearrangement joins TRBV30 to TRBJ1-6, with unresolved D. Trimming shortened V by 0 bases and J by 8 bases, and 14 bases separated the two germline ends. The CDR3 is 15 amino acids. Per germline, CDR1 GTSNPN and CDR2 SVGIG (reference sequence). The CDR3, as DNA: TGTGCCTGGAGTGTAAATGGTGCGGGCGATTCACCCCTCCACTTT. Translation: CAWSVNGAGDSPLHF.

DNA for the CDR3: TGTGCCAGCAGTGCCTTTAGGGATACTGAAAACACCATATATTTT. Encoded protein: CASSAFRDTENTIYF. The V gene is TRBV27, the J gene TRBJ1-3; D ambiguous. V lost 5 bases and J lost 6, with 17 bases in between. This CDR3 has 15 residues. Germline CDR1 reads MNHEY; CDR2 reads SMNVEV (reference sequence).

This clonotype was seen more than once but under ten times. The CDR3 DNA follows: TGTGCCAGCGAGAACAGGGGCACCGGGGAGCTGTTTTTT. Protein product: CASENRGTGELFF. This rearrangement joins TRBV6-5 to TRBJ2-2; 7 bases map to TRBD1. The CDR3 covers 13 residues. The germline gives CDR1 MNHEY, CDR2 SVGAGI. V dropped 8 bases and J dropped 4; count of bases not matched to a gene: 4.

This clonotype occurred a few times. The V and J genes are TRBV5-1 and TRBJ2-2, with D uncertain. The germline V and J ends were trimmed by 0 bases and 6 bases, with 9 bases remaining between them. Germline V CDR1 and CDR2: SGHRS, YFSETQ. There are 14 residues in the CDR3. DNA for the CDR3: TGCGCCAGCAGCTTGGGGCAGACCCCCGGGGAGCTGTTTTTT. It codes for CASSLGQTPGELFF. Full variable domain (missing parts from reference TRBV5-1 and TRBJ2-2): KAGVTQTPRYLIKTRGQQVTLSCSPISGHRSVSWYQQTPGQGLQFLFEYFSETQRNKGNFPGRFSGRQFSNSRSEMNVSTLELGDSALYLCASSLGQTPGELFFGEGSRLTVL.

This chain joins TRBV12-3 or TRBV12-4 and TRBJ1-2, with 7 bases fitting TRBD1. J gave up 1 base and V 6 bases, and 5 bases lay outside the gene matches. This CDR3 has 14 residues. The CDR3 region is CASSLQGGNYGYTF. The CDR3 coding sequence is TGTGCCAGCAGCCTGCAGGGGGGTAACTATGGCTACACCTTC.

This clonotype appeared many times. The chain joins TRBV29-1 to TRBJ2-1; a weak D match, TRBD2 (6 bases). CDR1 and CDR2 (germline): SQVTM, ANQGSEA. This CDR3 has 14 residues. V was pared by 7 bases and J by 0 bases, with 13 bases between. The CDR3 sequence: CSAGLGSSYNEQFF. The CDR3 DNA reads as TGCAGCGCAGGACTCGGGAGCTCCTACAATGAGCAGTTCTTC.

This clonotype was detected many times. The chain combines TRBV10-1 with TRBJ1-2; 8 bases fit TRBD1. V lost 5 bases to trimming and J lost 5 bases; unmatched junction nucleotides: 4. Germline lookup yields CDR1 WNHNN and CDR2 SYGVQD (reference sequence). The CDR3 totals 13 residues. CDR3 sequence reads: CASSQDRDYGYTF. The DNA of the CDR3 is TGCGCCAGCAGTCAGGACAGGGATTATGGCTACACCTTC.

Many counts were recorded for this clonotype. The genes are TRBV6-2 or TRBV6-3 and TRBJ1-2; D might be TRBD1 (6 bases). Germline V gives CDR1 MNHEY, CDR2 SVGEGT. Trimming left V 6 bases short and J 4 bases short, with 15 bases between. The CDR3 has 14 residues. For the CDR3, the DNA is TGTGCCAGCAGCCCGAGAGGACAGAGCTATGGCTACACCTTC. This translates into CASSPRGQSYGYTF.

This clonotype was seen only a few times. The DNA for the CDR3 is TGCAGCGTTCATGTTAGCGGGAGTCTTGGCGAGCAGTACTTC. Its protein product is CSVHVSGSLGEQYF. The V gene is TRBV29-1, the J gene TRBJ2-7, with 9 bases matching TRBD2. The germline V gene encodes CDR1 SQVTM and CDR2 ANQGSEA. With 5 bases clipped from V and 6 bases from J, the junction kept 11 bases outside the gene matches. This CDR3 region has 14 residues.

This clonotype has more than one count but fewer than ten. The CDR3 DNA is TGTGCCAGCAGGGAAAACAGGGATACTCAGCCCCAGCATTTT. Amino acid sequence: CASRENRDTQPQHF. The rearrangement joins TRBV27 to TRBJ1-5; a weak D match, TRBD1 (6 bases). Germline-derived CDR1 and CDR2 are MNHEY and SMNVEV (reference sequence). The CDR3 loop spans 14 amino acids. With 6 bases removed from V and 6 bases from J, the gap between germline ends came to 15 bases.

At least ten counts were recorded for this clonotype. CDR3 in DNA: TGTGCCAGCAGCCCGGCTTCAGGGGGCCATAACTATGGCTACACCTTC. This gives the protein CASSPASGGHNYGYTF. The V and J genes are TRBV5-6 and TRBJ1-2; 8 bases agree with TRBD1. The CDR3 has 16 amino acids. Germline V lookup: CDR1 SGHDT, CDR2 YYEEEE. Trimming took 4 bases from V and 1 from J; bases not matched to a gene: 9.

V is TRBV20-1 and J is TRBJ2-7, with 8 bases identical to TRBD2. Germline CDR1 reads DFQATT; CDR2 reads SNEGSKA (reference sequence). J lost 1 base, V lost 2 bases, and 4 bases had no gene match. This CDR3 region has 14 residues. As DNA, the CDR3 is TGCAGTGCTAGACTTCGGGAGGGGTCCTACGAGCAGTACTTC. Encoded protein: CSARLREGSYEQYF.

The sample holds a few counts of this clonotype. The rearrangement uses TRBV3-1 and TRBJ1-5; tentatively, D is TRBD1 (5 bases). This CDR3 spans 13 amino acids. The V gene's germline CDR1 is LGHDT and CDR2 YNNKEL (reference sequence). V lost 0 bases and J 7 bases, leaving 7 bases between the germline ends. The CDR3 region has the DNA TGTGCCAGCAGCCAAGATGGGGACCAGCCCCAGCATTTT. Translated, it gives CASSQDGDQPQHF.

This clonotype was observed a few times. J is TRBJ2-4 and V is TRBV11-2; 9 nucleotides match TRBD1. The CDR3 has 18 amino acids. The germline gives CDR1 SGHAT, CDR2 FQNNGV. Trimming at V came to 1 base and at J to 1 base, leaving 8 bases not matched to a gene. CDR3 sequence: CASSLALTGGSAKNIQYF. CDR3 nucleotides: TGTGCCAGCAGCTTAGCGTTAACAGGGGGCTCGGCCAAAAACATTCAGTACTTC. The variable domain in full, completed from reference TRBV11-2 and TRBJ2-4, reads EAGVAQSPRYKIIEKRQSVAFWCNPISGHATLYWYQQILGQGPKLLIQFQNNGVVDDSQLPKDRFSAERLKGVDSTLKIQPAKLEDSAVYLCASSLALTGGSAKNIQYFGAGTRLSVL.